This TCR beta chain was profiled in a study of OX40 agonist ivuxolimab in advanced cancers. Study in general: The dose-escalation group included hepatocellular carcinoma, melanoma, renal cell carcinoma and head and neck cancer. Of the patients, three showed partial responses, one with hepatocellular carcinoma and two with cutaneous melanoma. Study outcomes and limitations: Blood T cells, both CD4+ and CD8+, expanded clonally by week 6 at 0.1 to 3.0 mg/kg.

Regarding this clone: Its antigen is not identified.

The timepoints at which blood was sampled were baseline, cycle 4 day 1, and cycle 7 day 1. Some clones are missing from TCRdb's copy, which holds only in-frame ones; the method was immunoSEQ multiplex PCR. This sample has around 92,000 clones, with more than 85% found just once. Unmatched junction bases numbered 8, after V lost 6 bases and J lost 3 bases. Germline-derived CDR1 and CDR2 are MDHEN and SYDVKM. The CDR3 is made up of 15 amino acids. This clonotype was sampled from an adult with an advanced solid tumor such as melanoma, head and neck, liver or kidney cancer. The chain recombines TRBV28 with TRBJ2-7; 10 bases align to TRBD1. The sample in question was CD4+ or CD8+ T cells sorted from blood, obtained in a trial of the OX40 agonist ivuxolimab. Here the CDR3 DNA reads TGTGCCAGCAGAAGGCGGGGACAGGGGATCTACGAGCAGTACTTC. Protein sequence: CASRRRGQGIYEQYF.